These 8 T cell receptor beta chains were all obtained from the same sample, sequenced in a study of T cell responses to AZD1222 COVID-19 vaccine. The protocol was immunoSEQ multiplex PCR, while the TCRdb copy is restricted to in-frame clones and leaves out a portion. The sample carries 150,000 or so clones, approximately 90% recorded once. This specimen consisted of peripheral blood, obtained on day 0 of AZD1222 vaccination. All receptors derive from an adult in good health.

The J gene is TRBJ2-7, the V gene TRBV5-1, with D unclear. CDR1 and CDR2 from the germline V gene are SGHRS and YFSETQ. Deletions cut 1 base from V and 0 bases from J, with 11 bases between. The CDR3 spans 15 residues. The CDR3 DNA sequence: TGCGCCAGCAGCTTGTCGGCCAGAAACTCCTACGAGCAGTACTTC. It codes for CASSLSARNSYEQYF.

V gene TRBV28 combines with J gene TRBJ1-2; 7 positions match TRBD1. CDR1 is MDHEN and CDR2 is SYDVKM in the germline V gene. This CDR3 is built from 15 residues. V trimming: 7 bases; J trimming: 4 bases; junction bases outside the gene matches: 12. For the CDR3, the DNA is TGTGCCAGCACCAGGGGGGTTGGTCTTTCCTATGGCTACACCTTC. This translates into CASTRGVGLSYGYTF.

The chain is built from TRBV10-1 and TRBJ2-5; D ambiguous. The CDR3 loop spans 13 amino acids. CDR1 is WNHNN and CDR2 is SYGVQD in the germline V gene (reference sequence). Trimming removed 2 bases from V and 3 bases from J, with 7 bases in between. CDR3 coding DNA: TGCGCCAGCAGTGAGGCCAGTAAAGAGACCCAGTACTTC. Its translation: CASSEASKETQYF.

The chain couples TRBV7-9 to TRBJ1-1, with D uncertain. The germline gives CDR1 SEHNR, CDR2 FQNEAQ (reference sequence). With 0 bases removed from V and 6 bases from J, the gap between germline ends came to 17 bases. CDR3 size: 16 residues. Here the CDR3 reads CASSLALATVAAEAFF. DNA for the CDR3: TGTGCCAGCAGCTTAGCGCTGGCTACAGTAGCGGCTGAAGCTTTCTTT. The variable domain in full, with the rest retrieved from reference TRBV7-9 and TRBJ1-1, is DTGVSQNPRHKITKRGQNVTFRCDPISEHNRLYWYRQTLGQGPEFLTYFQNEAQLEKSRLLSDRFSAERPKGSFSTLEIQRTEQGDSAMYLCASSLALATVAAEAFFGQGTRLTVV.

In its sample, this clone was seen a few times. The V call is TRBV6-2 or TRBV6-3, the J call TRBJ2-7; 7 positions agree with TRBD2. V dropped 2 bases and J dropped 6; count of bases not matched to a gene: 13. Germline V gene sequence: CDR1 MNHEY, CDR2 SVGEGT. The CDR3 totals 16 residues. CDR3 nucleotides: TGTGCCAGCAGTTACGATGGGGGGGTCTCATCGATCGAGCAGTACTTC. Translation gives CASSYDGGVSSIEQYF.

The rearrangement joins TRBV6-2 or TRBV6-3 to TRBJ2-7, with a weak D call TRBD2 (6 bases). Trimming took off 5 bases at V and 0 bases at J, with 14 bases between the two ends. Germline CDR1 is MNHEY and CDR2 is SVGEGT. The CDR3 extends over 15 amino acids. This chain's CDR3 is CASSRPGTDSYEQYF. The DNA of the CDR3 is TGTGCCAGCAGTCGTCCGGGGACTGACTCCTACGAGCAGTACTTC.

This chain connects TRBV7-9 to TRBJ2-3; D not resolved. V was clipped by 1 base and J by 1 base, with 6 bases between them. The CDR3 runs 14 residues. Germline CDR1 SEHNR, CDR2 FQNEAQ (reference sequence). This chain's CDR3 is CASSLGAGTDTQYF. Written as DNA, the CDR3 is TGTGCCAGCAGCTTAGGGGCAGGCACAGATACGCAGTATTTT.

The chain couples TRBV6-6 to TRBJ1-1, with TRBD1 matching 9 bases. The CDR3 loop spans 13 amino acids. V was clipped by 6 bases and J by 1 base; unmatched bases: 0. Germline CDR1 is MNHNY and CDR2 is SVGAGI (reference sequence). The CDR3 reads CASRDRGNTEAFF. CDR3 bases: TGTGCCAGCAGGGACAGGGGGAACACTGAAGCTTTCTTT.